Listed below are T cell receptor beta chains from one sample, sequenced in a study of shared clonotypes between healthy human individuals. Produced via immunoSEQ multiplex PCR; TCRdb's table is partial and in-frame only. The sample lists 470,000 or so clones; almost 80% were seen once. Sample: PBMCs. The receptors were gathered from a woman aged 40 to 55 in good health. Some clones in this sample may be carry-over from other donors' samples. The CDR3 runs from the conserved cysteine through the conserved F or W. The D gene is left open where the match is weak. Expanded clones are given a class, and other clones once, few, many or no size at all.

j_call clone_size cdr3_length d_call v_call cdr3_aa cdr3_nt
TRBJ2-7 NA 17 TRBD2 TRBV19 CASHGTSGSYGTYEQYF TGTGCCAGTCACGGGACTAGCGGGAGTTACGGGACCTACGAGCAGTACTTC
TRBJ1-4 many 18 NA TRBV7-6 CASSLAHGGLSTNEKLFF TGTGCCAGCAGCTTAGCGCACGGGGGTCTATCAACTAATGAAAAACTGTTTTTT
TRBJ2-1 once 17 TRBD2 TRBV4-3 CASSPSGEGNPYNEQFF TGCGCCAGCAGCCCCTCGGGGGAGGGTAATCCCTACAATGAGCAGTTCTTC
TRBJ2-7 NA 15 NA TRBV27 CASSLSLRRSYEQYF TGTGCCAGCAGTTTATCGCTTAGGAGGTCCTACGAGCAGTACTTC
TRBJ2-7 NA 16 NA TRBV12-2 CASRLRTSGNEGEQYF TGTGCAAGTCGCCTTCGGACTAGCGGGAACGAAGGGGAGCAGTACTTC
TRBJ2-3 NA 14 NA TRBV29-1 CSVLDARSTDTQYF TGCAGCGTTTTAGACGCACGTAGCACAGATACGCAGTATTTT
TRBJ1-1 few 17 TRBD1 TRBV19 CASQRGPGQGASTEAFF TGTGCCAGCCAGAGGGGGCCGGGACAGGGGGCATCCACTGAAGCTTTCTTT
TRBJ2-1 once 11 TRBD2 TRBV20-1 CSARWTSVPFF TGCAGTGCTAGATGGACTAGCGTGCCGTTCTTC
TRBJ2-7 once 14 NA TRBV2 CASRRRGSLYEQYF TGTGCCAGCAGGAGGAGGGGAAGCCTCTACGAGCAGTACTTC
TRBJ1-4 NA 17 TRBD1 TRBV6-1 CASSAGTGTATNEKLFF TGTGCCAGCAGTGCCGGGACAGGGACAGCAACTAATGAAAAACTGTTTTTT
TRBJ2-7 NA 14 NA TRBV5-5 CASSFGPAFGEQYF TGTGCCAGCAGCTTCGGGCCGGCCTTCGGCGAGCAGTACTTC
TRBJ1-4 NA 15 TRBD1 TRBV4-3 CASSQDVGTGEKLFF TGCGCCAGCAGCCAAGATGTGGGGACAGGTGAAAAACTGTTTTTT
TRBJ1-5 NA 18 TRBD1 TRBV10-2 CASSESQGDRLSNQPQHF TGCGCCAGCAGTGAGTCCCAGGGGGACAGACTTAGCAATCAGCCCCAGCATTTT
TRBJ2-2 NA 15 TRBD2 TRBV5-1 CASSSEAGPSGELFF TGCGCCAGCAGCTCCGAAGCGGGACCGAGCGGGGAGCTGTTTTTT
TRBJ2-5 once 13 NA TRBV9 CASSVVGAETQYF TGTGCCAGCAGCGTAGTGGGGGCGGAGACCCAGTACTTC
TRBJ2-3 many 16 NA TRBV6-4 CASSDSRGAGSDTQYF TGTGCCAGCAGTGACTCGAGGGGGGCCGGCTCAGATACGCAGTATTTT
TRBJ1-2 NA 13 NA TRBV6-4 CASSDSYTYGYTF TGTGCCAGCAGTGACTCTTACACCTATGGCTACACCTTC
TRBJ2-1 NA 15 NA TRBV6-5 CASSYSRVSYNEQFF TGTGCCAGCAGTTACAGCAGGGTCTCCTACAATGAGCAGTTCTTC
TRBJ1-5 few 12 TRBD1 TRBV29-1 CSVGQGRQPQHF TGCAGCGTTGGACAGGGCCGTCAGCCCCAGCATTTT
TRBJ1-2 NA 12 NA TRBV30 CAWAPATYGYTF TGTGCCTGGGCTCCAGCGACCTATGGCTACACCTTC
TRBJ2-1 NA 14 NA TRBV6-5 CASSYGGYWDEQFF TGTGCCAGCAGTTACGGGGGGTATTGGGATGAGCAGTTCTTC
TRBJ2-6 NA 19 NA TRBV5-1 CASSFRGALVSAGANVLTF TGCGCCAGCAGCTTTAGGGGGGCATTAGTATCGGCTGGGGCCAACGTCCTGACTTTC
TRBJ1-5 NA 14 NA TRBV30 CAWSAGHGPWPQHF TGTGCCTGGTCGGCGGGACACGGCCCTTGGCCCCAGCATTTT
TRBJ2-7 NA 14 NA TRBV5-1 CASSLDPGSDEQYF TGCGCCAGCAGCTTGGACCCGGGGTCTGACGAGCAGTACTTC
TRBJ2-1 NA 15 TRBD2 TRBV7-2 CASSSRGSGRNEQFF TGTGCCAGCAGCTCCCGCGGTAGCGGGAGGAATGAGCAGTTCTTC
TRBJ2-4 NA 18 NA TRBV5-1 CASSLGWITGSGLNIQYF TGCGCCAGCAGCTTGGGGTGGATAACGGGCAGTGGGCTAAACATTCAGTACTTC
TRBJ2-7 NA 15 TRBD2 TRBV7-2 CASSLEAGAPYEQYF TGTGCCAGCAGCTTAGAAGCGGGAGCTCCCTACGAGCAGTACTTC
TRBJ1-1 NA 17 NA TRBV11-2 CASSLVAVRGLVTEAFF TGTGCCAGCAGCTTAGTGGCAGTGCGCGGGCTAGTCACTGAAGCTTTCTTT